Each of the 15 T cell receptor beta chains below was sequenced from the same sample in a study of blood T cell repertoires in COVID-19 (dated by TCRdb to between 2020 and 2021). Libraries came from the immunoSEQ multiplex PCR assay. Held by TCRdb, this immuneACCESS table contains in-frame sequences only and omits some clones. Under half of the omission traces to an unresolved V gene where checked; the cause of the rest is unknown. The sample includes about 81,000 clones, with roughly 84% observed a single time. The ten largest clones capture about 14% of the sample. The specimen sequenced was peripheral blood. The receptors come from a woman aged 70 to 79 with acute or convalescent COVID-19.

V usage is TRBV25-1 and J usage is TRBJ1-2; 7 bases map to TRBD1. Germline V gene data show CDR1 as MGHDK and CDR2 as SYGVNS. V lost 5 bases, J lost 0 bases, and 6 bases stayed unmatched. This CDR3 has 15 residues. CDR3 loop: CASSLGTEANYGYTF. CDR3 coding DNA: TGTGCCAGCAGTCTGGGGACAGAAGCTAACTATGGCTACACCTTC.

V usage is TRBV7-9 and J usage is TRBJ1-1, with D unresolved. Germline loops: CDR1 SEHNR, CDR2 FQNEAQ (reference sequence). There are 13 residues in the CDR3. V was shortened by 3 bases and J by 6 bases, with 11 bases between the two germline ends. The CDR3: CASSFPISPEAFF. CDR3 coding DNA: TGTGCCAGCAGCTTCCCGATTAGCCCTGAAGCTTTCTTT.

The CDR3 here is CASSLVSGQGRDTQYF. DNA for the CDR3: TGTGCCAGCAGCTTAGTATCAGGACAGGGGCGAGATACGCAGTATTTT. The chain carries TRBV7-9 and TRBJ2-3; TRBD1 matches 9 bases. V lost 1 base and J lost 5; bases outside the gene matches: 7. This CDR3 region has 16 residues. Germline V gene sequence: CDR1 SEHNR, CDR2 FQNEAQ (reference sequence).

The rearrangement links TRBV6-2 or TRBV6-3 to TRBJ2-1, with 7 positions matching TRBD2. CDR3 length equals 13 residues. Germline V gene sequence: CDR1 MNHEY, CDR2 SVGEGT. After removal of 6 bases from V and 6 bases from J, the junction contained 5 bases not matched to a gene. The CDR3 region is CASSGLEVNEQFF. The CDR3 nucleotides read TGTGCCAGCAGCGGACTAGAAGTCAATGAGCAGTTCTTC.

The chain has TRBV7-8 and TRBJ2-1, with 8 bases aligning to TRBD2. Germline lookup yields CDR1 SGHVS and CDR2 FQNEAQ. This CDR3 contains 15 residues. The V gene end was trimmed by 2 bases and the J gene end by 3 bases; junction bases not matched to a gene: 3. The DNA of the CDR3 is TGTGCCAGCAGCTTAAGCGGGAGAGGCTACAATGAGCAGTTCTTC. Its translation is CASSLSGRGYNEQFF.

This chain links TRBV3-1 (or the pseudogene TRBV3-2) with TRBJ2-1; 8 nucleotides match TRBD2. Germline V gene lookup returns CDR1 LGHDT and CDR2 YNNKEL (reference sequence). This CDR3 comprises 15 residues. V lost 4 bases to trimming and J lost 3 bases; unmatched junction nucleotides: 5. This CDR3 reads CASSRSGGNYNEQFF. In DNA form, the CDR3 reads TGTGCCAGCAGCCGAAGCGGGGGTAACTACAATGAGCAGTTCTTC.

The chain recombines TRBV5-6 with TRBJ2-2; 7 bases are shared with TRBD1. The CDR3 loop spans 14 amino acids. CDR1 is SGHDT, CDR2 YYEEEE, per germline. Losses at the gene ends were 5 bases for V and 5 bases for J; bases not matched to a gene: 6. CDR3 nucleotides: TGTGCCAGCAGATACGACAGGGTAACCGGGGAGCTGTTTTTT. Translation: CASRYDRVTGELFF.

The chain uses TRBV30 and TRBJ1-2, with D maybe TRBD1 (6 bases). The germline V gene has CDR1 GTSNPN and CDR2 SVGIG (reference sequence). The CDR3 extends over 15 amino acids. The ends were cut back, 8 bases at V and 4 bases at J, with 23 bases in the middle. The CDR3 sequence: CARHEVQQGGYGYTF. DNA of the CDR3: TGTGCCCGCCATGAAGTCCAACAGGGCGGCTATGGCTACACCTTC.

This CDR3 reads CASTPAGRETQYF. As DNA, the CDR3 is TGTGCCAGCACACCGGCAGGGCGGGAGACCCAGTACTTC. J is TRBJ2-5 and V is TRBV27; the D gene is possibly TRBD1 (5 bases). Germline V gene data show CDR1 as MNHEY and CDR2 as SMNVEV (reference sequence). The CDR3 extends over 13 amino acids. Between the trimmed V and J ends, which lost 7 bases and 5 bases, there was a span of 14 bases.

J is TRBJ1-1 and V is TRBV4-1; the match to TRBD1 covers 7 bases. The V segment lost 0 bases and the J segment 8 bases; nucleotides outside the gene matches: 6. Germline assignment: CDR1 MGHRA and CDR2 YSYEKL. The CDR3 has 14 amino acids. CDR3 region: CASSQDLGTAEAFF. CDR3 nucleotide sequence: TGCGCCAGCAGCCAAGATTTGGGGACAGCAGAAGCTTTCTTT.

The rearrangement uses TRBV5-4 and TRBJ1-2; 9 nucleotides match TRBD1. The CDR3 has 15 residues. Germline V CDR1 and CDR2: SGHNT, YYREEE (reference sequence). The V segment lost 4 bases and the J segment 8 bases; nucleotides outside the gene matches: 12. In DNA, the CDR3 is TGTGCCAGCAGCCCCGGACAGGGGACGAAAGGCGGCTACACCTTC. Residues: CASSPGQGTKGGYTF.

The chain has TRBV5-6 and TRBJ2-3; 9 bases align to TRBD1. Germline assignment: CDR1 SGHDT and CDR2 YYEEEE. With 4 bases clipped from V and 2 bases from J, the junction kept 5 bases outside the gene matches. The CDR3 loop spans 15 amino acids. The CDR3 is CASSRGTGNTDTQYF. DNA for the CDR3: TGTGCCAGCAGCCGGGGGACAGGGAACACAGATACGCAGTATTTT.

This CDR3 reads CASRPPLQDGYTF. The CDR3 DNA is TGTGCCAGCAGACCACCCTTACAAGATGGCTACACCTTC. J is TRBJ1-2 and V is TRBV12-3 or TRBV12-4; no reliable D call. Deletions cut 6 bases from V and 6 bases from J, with 14 bases between. The CDR3 spans 13 residues.

The chain has TRBV28 and TRBJ2-2; 13 bases map to TRBD2. The CDR3 runs 17 residues. Germline V gene lookup returns CDR1 MDHEN and CDR2 SYDVKM. The ends lost 4 bases at V and 5 bases at J; junction bases unmatched: 7. For the CDR3, the DNA is TGTGCCAGCAGTTCCCCGGGACTAGCGGGAATTACCGGGGAGCTGTTTTTT. Encoded protein: CASSSPGLAGITGELFF.

This clone turned up a few times. The chain carries TRBV12-2 and TRBJ1-2; the listed D gene, TRBD1, was not tested against the DNA. TRBV12-2 is labeled a pseudogene. The CDR3 runs to 17 residues. CDR3 residues: CASRSDRGSRANYGYTF. CDR3 coding DNA: TGTGCAAGTCGCTCAGACAGGGGCTCGAGGGCTAACTATGGCTACACCTTC.